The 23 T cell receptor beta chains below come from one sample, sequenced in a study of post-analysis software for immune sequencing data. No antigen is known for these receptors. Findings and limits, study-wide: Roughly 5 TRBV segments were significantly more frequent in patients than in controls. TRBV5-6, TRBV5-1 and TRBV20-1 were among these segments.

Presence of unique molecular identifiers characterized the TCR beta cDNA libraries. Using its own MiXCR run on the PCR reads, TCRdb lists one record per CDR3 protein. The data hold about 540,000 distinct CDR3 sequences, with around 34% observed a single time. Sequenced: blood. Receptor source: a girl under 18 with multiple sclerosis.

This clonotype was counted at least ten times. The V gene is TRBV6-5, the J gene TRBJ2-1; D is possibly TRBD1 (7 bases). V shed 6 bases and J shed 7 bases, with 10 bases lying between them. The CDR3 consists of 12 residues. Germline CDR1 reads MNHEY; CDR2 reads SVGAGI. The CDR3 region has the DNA TGTGCCAGCAGCCCAGGGGGGAATGAGCAGTTCTTC. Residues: CASSPGGNEQFF.

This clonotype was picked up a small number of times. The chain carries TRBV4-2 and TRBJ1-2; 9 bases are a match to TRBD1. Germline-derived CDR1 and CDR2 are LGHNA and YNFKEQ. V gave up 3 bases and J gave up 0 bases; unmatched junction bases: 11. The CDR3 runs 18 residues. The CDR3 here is CASSHPRTGDTTNYGYTF. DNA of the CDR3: TGTGCCAGCAGCCACCCGAGGACAGGGGATACAACTAACTATGGCTACACCTTC.

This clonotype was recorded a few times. The DNA of the CDR3 is TGCAGCGTTGGGCTAGCCAGCCACGAGCAGTACTTC. It specifies CSVGLASHEQYF. The chain has TRBV29-1 and TRBJ2-7, with D tentatively TRBD2 (5 bases). The CDR3 totals 12 residues. The ends were cut back, 4 bases at V and 5 bases at J, with 12 bases in the middle. Germline CDR1 reads SQVTM; CDR2 reads ANQGSEA.

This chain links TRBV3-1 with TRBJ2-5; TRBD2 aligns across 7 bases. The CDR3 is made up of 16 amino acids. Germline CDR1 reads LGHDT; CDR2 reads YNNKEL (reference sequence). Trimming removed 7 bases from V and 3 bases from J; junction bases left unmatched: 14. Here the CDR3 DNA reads TGTGCCAGCACCACAGGACTAGGAGAATTTAAAGAGACCCAGTACTTC. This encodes CASTTGLGEFKETQYF.

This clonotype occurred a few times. CDR3 sequence (DNA): TGTGCCAGCACGACCGGGACAGGGGACCTTATGAACACCGGGGAGCTGTTTTTT. Protein sequence: CASTTGTGDLMNTGELFF. J is TRBJ2-2 and V is TRBV5-6; 10 positions agree with TRBD1. Germline V lookup: CDR1 SGHDT, CDR2 YYEEEE. This CDR3 is 18 amino acids long. V lost 6 bases, J lost 1 base, and 12 bases stayed unmatched.

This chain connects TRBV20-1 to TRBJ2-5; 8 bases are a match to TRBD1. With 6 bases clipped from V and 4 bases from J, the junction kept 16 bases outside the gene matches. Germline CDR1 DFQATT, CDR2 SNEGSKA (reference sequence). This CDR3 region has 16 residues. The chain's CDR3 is CSAHPMTSGGPETQYF. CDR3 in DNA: TGCAGTGCGCACCCGATGACCTCAGGGGGCCCAGAGACCCAGTACTTC.

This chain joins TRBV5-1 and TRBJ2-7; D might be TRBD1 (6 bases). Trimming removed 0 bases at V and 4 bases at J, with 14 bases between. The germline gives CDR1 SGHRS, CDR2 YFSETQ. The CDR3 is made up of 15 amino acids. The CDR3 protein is CASSLATGTIYEQYF. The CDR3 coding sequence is TGCGCCAGCAGCTTGGCCACGGGGACAATTTACGAGCAGTACTTC.

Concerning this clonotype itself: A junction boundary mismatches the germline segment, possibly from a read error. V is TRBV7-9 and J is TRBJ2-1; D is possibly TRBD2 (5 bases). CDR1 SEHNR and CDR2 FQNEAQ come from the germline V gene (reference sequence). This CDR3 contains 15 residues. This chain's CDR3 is CASSVRGPVYDEQFF. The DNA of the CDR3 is TGTGCCAGCAGCGTCCGGGGTCCCGTCTACGATGAGCAGTTCTTC.

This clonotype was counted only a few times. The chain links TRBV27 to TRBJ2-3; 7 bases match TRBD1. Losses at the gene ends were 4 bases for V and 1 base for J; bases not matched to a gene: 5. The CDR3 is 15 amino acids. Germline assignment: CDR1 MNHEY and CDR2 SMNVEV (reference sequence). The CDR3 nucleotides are TGTGCCAGCAGTTCGCGACAGGGCGGCACAGATACGCAGTATTTT. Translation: CASSSRQGGTDTQYF.

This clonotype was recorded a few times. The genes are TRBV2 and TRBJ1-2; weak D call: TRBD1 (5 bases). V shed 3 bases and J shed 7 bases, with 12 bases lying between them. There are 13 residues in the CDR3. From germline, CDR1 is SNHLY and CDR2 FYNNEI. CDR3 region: CASSEGQGGGYTF. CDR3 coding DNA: TGTGCCAGCAGTGAGGGGCAGGGAGGTGGCTACACCTTC.

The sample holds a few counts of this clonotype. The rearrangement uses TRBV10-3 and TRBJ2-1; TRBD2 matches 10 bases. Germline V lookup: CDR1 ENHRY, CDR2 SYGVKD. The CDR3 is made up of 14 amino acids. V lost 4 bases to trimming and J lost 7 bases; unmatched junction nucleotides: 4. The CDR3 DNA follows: TGTGCCATCAGTGTTAGCGGGGGGCAGAATGAGCAGTTCTTC. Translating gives CAISVSGGQNEQFF.

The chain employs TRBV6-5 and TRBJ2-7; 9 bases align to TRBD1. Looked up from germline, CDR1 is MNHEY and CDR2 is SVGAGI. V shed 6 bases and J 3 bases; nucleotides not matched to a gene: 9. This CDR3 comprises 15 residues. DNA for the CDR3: TGTGCCAGCAGGGTACAGGGGGCCGCTGGCTACGAGCAGTACTTC. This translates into CASRVQGAAGYEQYF.

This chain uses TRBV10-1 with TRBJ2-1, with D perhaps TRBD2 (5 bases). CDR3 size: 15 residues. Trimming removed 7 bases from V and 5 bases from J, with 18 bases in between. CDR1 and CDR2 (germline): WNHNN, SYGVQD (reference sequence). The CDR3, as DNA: TGCGCCAGCAAATTAAACGGGGAAGGAAACAATGAGCAGTTCTTC. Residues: CASKLNGEGNNEQFF.

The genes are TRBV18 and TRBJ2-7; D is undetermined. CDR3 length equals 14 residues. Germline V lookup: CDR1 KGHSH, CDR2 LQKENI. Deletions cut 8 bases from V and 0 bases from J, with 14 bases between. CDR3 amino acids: CASRFGTDSYEQYF. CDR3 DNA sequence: TGTGCCAGCCGATTTGGCACCGACTCCTACGAGCAGTACTTC. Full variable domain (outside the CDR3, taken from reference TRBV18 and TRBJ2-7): NAGVMQNPRHLVRRRGQEARLRCSPMKGHSHVYWYRQLPEEGLKFMVYLQKENIIDESGMPKERFSAEFPKEGPSILRIQQVVRGDSAAYFCASRFGTDSYEQYFGPGTRLTVT.

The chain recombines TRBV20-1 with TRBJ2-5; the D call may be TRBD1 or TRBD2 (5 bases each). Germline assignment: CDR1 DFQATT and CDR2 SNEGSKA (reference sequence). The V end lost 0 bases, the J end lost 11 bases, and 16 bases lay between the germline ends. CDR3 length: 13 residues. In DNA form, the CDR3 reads TGCAGTGCTAGAGATCTTCTAGCCAGGGAGCAGTACTTC. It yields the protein CSARDLLAREQYF.

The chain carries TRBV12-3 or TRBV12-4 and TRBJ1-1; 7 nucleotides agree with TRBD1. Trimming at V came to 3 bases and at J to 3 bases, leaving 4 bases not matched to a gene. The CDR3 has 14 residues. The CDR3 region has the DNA TGTGCCAGCAGTTTCCAGGGGGGGCACACTGAAGCTTTCTTT. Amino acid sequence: CASSFQGGHTEAFF.

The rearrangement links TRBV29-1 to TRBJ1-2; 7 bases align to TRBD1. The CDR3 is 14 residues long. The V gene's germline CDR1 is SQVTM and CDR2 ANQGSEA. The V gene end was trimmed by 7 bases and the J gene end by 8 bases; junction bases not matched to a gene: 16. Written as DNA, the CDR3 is TGCAGCGCCCTACGGACGACAGGGTTAGGAGGCTACACCTTC. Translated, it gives CSALRTTGLGGYTF.

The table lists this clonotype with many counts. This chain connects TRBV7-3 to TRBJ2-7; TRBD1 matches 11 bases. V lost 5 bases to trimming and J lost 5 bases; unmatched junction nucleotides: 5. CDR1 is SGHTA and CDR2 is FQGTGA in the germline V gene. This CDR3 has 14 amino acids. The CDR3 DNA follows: TGTGCCAGCAGCCAGGACAGGGGGCGCAACGAGCAGTACTTC. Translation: CASSQDRGRNEQYF.

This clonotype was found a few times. This CDR3 reads CASMRDRVSETQYF. CDR3 nucleotides: TGTGCCAGCATGCGGGACAGGGTTTCGGAGACCCAGTACTTC. The genes are TRBV28 and TRBJ2-7; 9 bases align to TRBD1. The J call is doubtful: the DNA matches TRBJ2-5 better. This CDR3 comprises 14 residues. The germline V gene has CDR1 MDHEN and CDR2 SYDVKM.

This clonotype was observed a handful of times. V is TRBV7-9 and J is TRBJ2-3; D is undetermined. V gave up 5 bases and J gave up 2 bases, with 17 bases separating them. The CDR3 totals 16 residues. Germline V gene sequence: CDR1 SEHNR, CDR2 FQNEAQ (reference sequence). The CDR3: CASSPGDTTFTDTQYF. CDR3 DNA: TGTGCCAGCAGCCCGGGCGATACAACGTTCACAGATACGCAGTATTTT.

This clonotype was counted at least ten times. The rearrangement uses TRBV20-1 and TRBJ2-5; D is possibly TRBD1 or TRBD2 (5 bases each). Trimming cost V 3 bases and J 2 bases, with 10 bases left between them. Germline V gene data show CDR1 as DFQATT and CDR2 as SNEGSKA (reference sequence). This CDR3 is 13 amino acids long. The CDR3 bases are TGCAGTGCTAGGGGACGGAGACAAGAGACCCAGTACTTC. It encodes CSARGRRQETQYF.

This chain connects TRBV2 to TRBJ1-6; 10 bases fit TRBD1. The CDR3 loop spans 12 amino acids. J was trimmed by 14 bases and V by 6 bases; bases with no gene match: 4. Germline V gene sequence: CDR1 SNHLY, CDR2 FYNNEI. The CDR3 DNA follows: TGTGCCAGCAGAGACAGGGGGCAATCCCTCCACTTT. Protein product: CASRDRGQSLHF.

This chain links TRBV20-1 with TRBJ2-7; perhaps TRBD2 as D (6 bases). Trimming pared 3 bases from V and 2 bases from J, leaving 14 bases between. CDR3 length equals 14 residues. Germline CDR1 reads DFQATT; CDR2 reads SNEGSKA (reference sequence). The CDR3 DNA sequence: TGCAGTGCTAGTCGATGGGACTTACCCTACGAGCAGTACTTC. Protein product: CSASRWDLPYEQYF.